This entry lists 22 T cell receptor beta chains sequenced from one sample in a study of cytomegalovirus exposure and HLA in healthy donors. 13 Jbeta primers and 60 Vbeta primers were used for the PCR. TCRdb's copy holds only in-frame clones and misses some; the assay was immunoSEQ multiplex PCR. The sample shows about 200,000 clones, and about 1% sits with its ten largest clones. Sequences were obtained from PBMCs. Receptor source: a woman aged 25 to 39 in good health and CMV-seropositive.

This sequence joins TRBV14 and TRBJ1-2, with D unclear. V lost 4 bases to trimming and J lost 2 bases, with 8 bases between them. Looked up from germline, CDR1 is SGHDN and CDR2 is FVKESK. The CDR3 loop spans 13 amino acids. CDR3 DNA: TGTGCCAGCAGCCCTAACCCGAACTATGGCTACACCTTC. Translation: CASSPNPNYGYTF. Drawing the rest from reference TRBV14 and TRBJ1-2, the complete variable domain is EAGVTQFPSHSVIEKGQTVTLRCDPISGHDNLYWYRRVMGKEIKFLLHFVKESKQDESGMPNNRFLAERTGGTYSTLKVQPAELEDSGVYFCASSPNPNYGYTFGSGTRLTVV.

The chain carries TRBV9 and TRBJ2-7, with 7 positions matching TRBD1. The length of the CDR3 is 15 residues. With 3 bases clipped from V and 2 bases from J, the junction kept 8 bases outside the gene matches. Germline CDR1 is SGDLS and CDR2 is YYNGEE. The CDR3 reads CASSATGAYTYEQYF. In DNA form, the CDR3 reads TGTGCCAGCAGCGCTACAGGGGCGTATACCTACGAGCAGTACTTC.

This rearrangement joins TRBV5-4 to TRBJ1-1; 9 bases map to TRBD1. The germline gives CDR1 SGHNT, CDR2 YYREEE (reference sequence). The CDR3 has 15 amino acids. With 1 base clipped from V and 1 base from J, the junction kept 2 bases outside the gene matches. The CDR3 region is CASSLWGQGNTEAFF. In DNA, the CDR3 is TGTGCCAGCAGCTTGTGGGGACAGGGGAACACTGAAGCTTTCTTT.

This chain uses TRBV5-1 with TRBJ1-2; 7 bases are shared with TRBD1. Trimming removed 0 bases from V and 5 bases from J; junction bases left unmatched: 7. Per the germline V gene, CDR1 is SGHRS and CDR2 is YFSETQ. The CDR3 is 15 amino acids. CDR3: CASSLATRQGYGYTF. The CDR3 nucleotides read TGCGCCAGCAGCTTGGCGACTCGACAGGGTTATGGCTACACCTTC.

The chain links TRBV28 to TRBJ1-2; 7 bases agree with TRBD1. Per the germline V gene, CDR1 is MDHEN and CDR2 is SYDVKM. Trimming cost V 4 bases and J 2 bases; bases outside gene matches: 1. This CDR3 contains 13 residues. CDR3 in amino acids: CASSSGQNYGYTF. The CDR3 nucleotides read TGTGCCAGCAGTTCGGGACAGAACTATGGCTACACCTTC.

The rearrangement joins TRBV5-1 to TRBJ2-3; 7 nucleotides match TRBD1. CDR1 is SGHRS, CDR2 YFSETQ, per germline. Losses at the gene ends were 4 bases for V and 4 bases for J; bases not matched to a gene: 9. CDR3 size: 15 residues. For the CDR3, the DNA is TGCGCCAGCAGCGTGGGACAGAACCCCCCAGATACGCAGTATTTT. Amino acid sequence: CASSVGQNPPDTQYF.

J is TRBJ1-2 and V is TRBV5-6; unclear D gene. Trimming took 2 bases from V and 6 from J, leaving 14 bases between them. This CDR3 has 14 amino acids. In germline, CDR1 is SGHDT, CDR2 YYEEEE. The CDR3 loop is CASSLIVSYDGYTF. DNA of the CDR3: TGTGCCAGCAGCTTAATAGTGTCCTATGATGGCTACACCTTC.

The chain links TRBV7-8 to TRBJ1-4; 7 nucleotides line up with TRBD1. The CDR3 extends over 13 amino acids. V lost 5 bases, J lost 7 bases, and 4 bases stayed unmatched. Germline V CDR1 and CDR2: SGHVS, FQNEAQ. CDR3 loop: CASSLGTAEKLFF. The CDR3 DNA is TGTGCCAGCAGCCTAGGGACAGCTGAAAAACTGTTTTTT.

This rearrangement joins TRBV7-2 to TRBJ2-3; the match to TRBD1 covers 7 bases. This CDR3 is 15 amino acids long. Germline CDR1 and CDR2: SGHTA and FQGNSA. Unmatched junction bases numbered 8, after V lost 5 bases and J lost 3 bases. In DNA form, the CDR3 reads TGTGCCAGCAGCCCGGGACAGAGCGTAACAGATACGCAGTATTTT. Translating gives CASSPGQSVTDTQYF.

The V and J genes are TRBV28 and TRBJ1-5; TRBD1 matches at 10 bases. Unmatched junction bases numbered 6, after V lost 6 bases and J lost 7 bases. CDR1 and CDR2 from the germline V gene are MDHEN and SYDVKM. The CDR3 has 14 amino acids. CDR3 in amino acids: CASRRQGAGQPQHF. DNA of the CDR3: TGTGCCAGCAGAAGACAGGGGGCCGGGCAGCCCCAGCATTTT.

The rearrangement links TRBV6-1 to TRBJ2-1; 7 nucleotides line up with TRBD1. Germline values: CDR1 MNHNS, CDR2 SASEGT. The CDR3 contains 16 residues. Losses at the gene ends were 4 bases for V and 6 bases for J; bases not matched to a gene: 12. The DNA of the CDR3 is TGTGCCAGCAGTGGTAGAAGGGGGCGAGGCATCAATGAGCAGTTCTTC. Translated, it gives CASSGRRGRGINEQFF.

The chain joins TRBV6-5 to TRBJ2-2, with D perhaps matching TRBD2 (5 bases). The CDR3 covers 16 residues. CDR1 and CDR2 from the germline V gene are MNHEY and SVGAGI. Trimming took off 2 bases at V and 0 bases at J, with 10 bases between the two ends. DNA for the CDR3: TGTGCCAGCAGTTACGTAGCGAACGCGAACACCGGGGAGCTGTTTTTT. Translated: CASSYVANANTGELFF.

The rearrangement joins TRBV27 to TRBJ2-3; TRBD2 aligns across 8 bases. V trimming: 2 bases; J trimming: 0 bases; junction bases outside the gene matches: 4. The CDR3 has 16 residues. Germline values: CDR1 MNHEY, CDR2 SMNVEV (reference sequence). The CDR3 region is CASSLLASGSTDTQYF. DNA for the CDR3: TGTGCCAGCAGTTTACTCGCTAGCGGGAGCACAGATACGCAGTATTTT.

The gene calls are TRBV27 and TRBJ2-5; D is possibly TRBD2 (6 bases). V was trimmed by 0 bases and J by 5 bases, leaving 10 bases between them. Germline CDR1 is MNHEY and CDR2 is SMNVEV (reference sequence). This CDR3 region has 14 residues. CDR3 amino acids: CASSLSGLTETQYF. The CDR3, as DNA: TGTGCCAGCAGTTTATCGGGACTCACGGAGACCCAGTACTTC.

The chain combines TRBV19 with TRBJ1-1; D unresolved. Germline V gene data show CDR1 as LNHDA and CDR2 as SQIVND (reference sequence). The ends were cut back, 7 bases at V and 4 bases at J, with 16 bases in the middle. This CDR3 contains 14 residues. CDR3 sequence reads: CASTIGGSGTEAFF. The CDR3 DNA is TGTGCCAGTACCATAGGAGGGTCTGGCACTGAAGCTTTCTTT.

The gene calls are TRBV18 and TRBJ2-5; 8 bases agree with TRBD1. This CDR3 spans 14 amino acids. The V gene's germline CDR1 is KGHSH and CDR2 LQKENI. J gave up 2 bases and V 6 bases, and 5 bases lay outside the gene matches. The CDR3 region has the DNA TGTGCCAGCTCGCCGGGACAGGAGCAAGAGACCCAGTACTTC. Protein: CASSPGQEQETQYF.

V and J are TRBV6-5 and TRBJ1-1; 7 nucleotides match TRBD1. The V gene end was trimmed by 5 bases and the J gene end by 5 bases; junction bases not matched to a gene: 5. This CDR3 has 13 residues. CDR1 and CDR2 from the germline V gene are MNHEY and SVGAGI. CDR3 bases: TGTGCCAGCAGTCAAGACAGGGTAACTGAAGCTTTCTTT. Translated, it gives CASSQDRVTEAFF.

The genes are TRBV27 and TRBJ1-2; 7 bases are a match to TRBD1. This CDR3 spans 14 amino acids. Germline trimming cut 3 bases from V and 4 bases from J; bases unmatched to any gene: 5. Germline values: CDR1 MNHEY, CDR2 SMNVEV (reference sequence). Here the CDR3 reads CASSFAGQIYGYTF. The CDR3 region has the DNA TGTGCCAGCAGTTTTGCGGGACAGATCTATGGCTACACCTTC.

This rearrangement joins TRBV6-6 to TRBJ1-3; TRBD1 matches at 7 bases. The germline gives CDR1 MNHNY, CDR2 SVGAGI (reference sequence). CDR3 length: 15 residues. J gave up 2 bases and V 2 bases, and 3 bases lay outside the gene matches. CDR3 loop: CASSYEGAPGNTIYF. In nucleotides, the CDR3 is TGTGCCAGCAGTTACGAGGGGGCGCCTGGAAACACCATATATTTT.

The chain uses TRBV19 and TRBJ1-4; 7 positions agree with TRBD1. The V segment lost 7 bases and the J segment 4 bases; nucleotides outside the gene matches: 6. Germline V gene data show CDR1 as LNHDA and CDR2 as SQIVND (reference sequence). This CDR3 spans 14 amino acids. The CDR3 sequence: CASTLGTVNEKLFF. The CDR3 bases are TGTGCCAGTACATTGGGGACAGTTAATGAAAAACTGTTTTTT.

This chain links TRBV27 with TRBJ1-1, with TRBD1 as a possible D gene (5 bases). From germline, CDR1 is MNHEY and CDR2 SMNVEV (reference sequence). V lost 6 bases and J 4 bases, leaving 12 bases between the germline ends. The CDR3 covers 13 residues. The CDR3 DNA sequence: TGTGCCAGCAGACACGGGGGGAGCACTGAAGCTTTCTTT. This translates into CASRHGGSTEAFF.

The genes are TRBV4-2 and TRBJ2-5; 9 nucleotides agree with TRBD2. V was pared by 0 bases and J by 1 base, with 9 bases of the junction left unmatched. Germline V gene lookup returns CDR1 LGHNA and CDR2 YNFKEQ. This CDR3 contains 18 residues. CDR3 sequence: CASSQEPGLAFAQETQYF. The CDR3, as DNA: TGTGCCAGCAGCCAAGAACCGGGACTAGCCTTTGCCCAAGAGACCCAGTACTTC.